A single sample gave rise to the 5 T cell receptor beta chains below, sequenced in a study of T cells expressing NK-cell markers (TCRdb year 2020). The library was prepared using 5' RACE. TCRdb lists the instrument as Illumina HiSeq 2000. TCRdb reprocessed the reads, and each CDR3 protein sequence is entered once, without DNA. The sample's table lists a count of 550,000 to 600,000 distinct CDR3 sequences. The ten largest make up roughly 3.6% of the sample. The specimen was blood T cells: a sorted CD56 or NKG2C T cell subset, CD4+ or CD8+ T cells, or bulk PBMC T cells (not recorded which). The receptors derive from a man younger than 30 in good health. Donor details come from another sample of the same person, matched by shared clones.

The rearrangement uses TRBV20-1 and TRBJ2-7; the D call of TRBD1 rests on TCRdb alone, since no DNA is present to check it. Germline lookup yields CDR1 DFQATT and CDR2 SNEGSKA (reference sequence). CDR3 size: 13 residues. CDR3 loop: CSAPDRDQYEQYF.

This chain connects TRBV20-1 to TRBJ1-4. This CDR3 comprises 14 residues. Germline CDR1 reads DFQATT; CDR2 reads SNEGSKA (reference sequence). The CDR3 reads CSANPTSLVEKLFF.

This chain connects TRBV10-3 to TRBJ2-3; TCRdb's D call, TRBD2, is unchecked because there is no DNA. Germline V gene lookup returns CDR1 ENHRY and CDR2 SYGVKD. This CDR3 spans 15 amino acids. The CDR3 loop reads CAISRAGAWTDTQYF.

The chain links TRBV5-1 to TRBJ2-1. There are 15 residues in the CDR3. Per the germline V gene, CDR1 is SGHRS and CDR2 is YFSETQ. The CDR3 is CASSLGPESYNEQFF.

The chain recombines TRBV6-1 with TRBJ2-1; TCRdb lists TRBD1, though no DNA is available to test this call. The CDR3 spans 15 residues. CDR1 is MNHNS and CDR2 is SASEGT in the germline V gene. The CDR3 sequence is CASRGTALSYNEQFF.